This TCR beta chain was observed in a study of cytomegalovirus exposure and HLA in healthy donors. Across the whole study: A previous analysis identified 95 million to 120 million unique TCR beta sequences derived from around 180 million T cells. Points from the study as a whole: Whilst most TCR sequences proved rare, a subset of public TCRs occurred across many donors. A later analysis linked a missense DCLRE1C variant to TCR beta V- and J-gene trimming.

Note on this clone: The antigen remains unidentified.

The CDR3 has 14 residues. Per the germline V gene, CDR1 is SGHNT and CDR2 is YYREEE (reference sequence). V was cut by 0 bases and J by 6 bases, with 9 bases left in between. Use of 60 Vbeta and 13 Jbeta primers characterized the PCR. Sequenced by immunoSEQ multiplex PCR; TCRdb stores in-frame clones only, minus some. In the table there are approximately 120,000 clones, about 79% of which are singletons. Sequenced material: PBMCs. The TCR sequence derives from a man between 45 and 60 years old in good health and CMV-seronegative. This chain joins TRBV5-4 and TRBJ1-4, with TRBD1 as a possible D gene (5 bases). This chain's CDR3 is CASSLVGVDEKLFF. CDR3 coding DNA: TGTGCCAGCAGCTTGGTAGGGGTGGATGAAAAACTGTTTTTT.